This T cell receptor (beta chain) was recorded in a study of cytotoxic CD8 clonotypes in ibrutinib-treated CLL. Some clones are missing from TCRdb's copy, which holds only in-frame ones; the method was immunoSEQ multiplex PCR. The data contain approximately 24,000 clones, around 74% of them singletons. V lost 5 bases to trimming and J lost 7 bases; unmatched junction nucleotides: 7. Per the germline V gene, CDR1 is SGHVS and CDR2 is FNYEAQ. The CDR3 sequence is 13 residues long. The input for sequencing was PBMCs, taken at disease progression, from a patient treated with ibrutinib. This receptor was taken from a human donor with chronic lymphocytic leukemia. The chain recombines TRBV7-6 with TRBJ1-2; 7 nucleotides agree with TRBD1. CDR3 amino acids: CASSPGGGLGYTF. In DNA, the CDR3 is TGTGCCAGCAGCCCTGGAGGGGGCCTTGGCTACACCTTC.